Presented here are 14 T cell receptor beta chains from one specimen sequenced in a study of blood T cell repertoires in COVID-19. Profiled with immunoSEQ multiplex PCR; TCRdb holds only in-frame clones, not every one. The data contain 250,000 or so clones, 84% of them seen just once; the ten biggest clones take up about 2%. The source material was PBMCs or T cells enriched from blood (not recorded which). The receptors were sampled from a man aged 55-75 years who had recovered from COVID-19.

The chain recombines TRBV5-8 with TRBJ1-2; TRBD1 agrees at 7 bases. Germline CDR1 is SGHTS and CDR2 is YDEGEE. J lost 0 bases, V lost 0 bases, and 8 bases had no gene match. The CDR3 totals 17 residues. The DNA of the CDR3 is TGTGCCAGCAGCTTGGGCACAGGGGTAGGAGCTAACTATGGCTACACCTTC. Protein product: CASSLGTGVGANYGYTF.

V usage is TRBV7-8 and J usage is TRBJ1-6; 7 bases are shared with TRBD1. Germline V gene data show CDR1 as SGHVS and CDR2 as FQNEAQ. The CDR3 totals 14 residues. J gave up 8 bases and V 5 bases, and 6 bases lay outside the gene matches. Here the CDR3 DNA reads TGTGCCAGCAGCCGAGACAGGGAAGATTCACCCCTCCACTTT. As protein: CASSRDREDSPLHF.

J is TRBJ2-1 and V is TRBV30; TRBD1 agrees at 8 bases. CDR1 and CDR2 (germline): GTSNPN, SVGIG (reference sequence). This CDR3 is built from 11 residues. The J segment lost 10 bases and the V segment lost 7 bases, leaving 6 bases of the junction unmatched. DNA for the CDR3: TGTGCCTTACCCCGGGACAGGGAGCAGTTCTTC. Translating it yields CALPRDREQFF. Full variable domain (remainder filled in from reference TRBV30 and TRBJ2-1): SQTIHQWPATLVQPVGSPLSLECTVEGTSNPNLYWYRQAAGRGLQLLFYSVGIGQISSEVPQNLSASRPQDRQFILSSKKLLLSDSGFYLCALPRDREQFFGPGTRLTVL.

The chain has TRBV4-1 and TRBJ1-6; a weak D match, TRBD1 (5 bases). The germline V gene has CDR1 MGHRA and CDR2 YSYEKL. V lost 0 bases, J lost 4 bases, and 10 bases lay in between. This CDR3 region has 16 residues. The DNA for the CDR3 is TGCGCCAGCAGCCAAGATCCCGGGGGGTATAATTCACCCCTCCACTTT. Its translation: CASSQDPGGYNSPLHF.

The rearrangement joins TRBV20-1 to TRBJ2-7, with 8 bases matching TRBD1. V shed 3 bases and J 3 bases; nucleotides not matched to a gene: 10. Germline lookup yields CDR1 DFQATT and CDR2 SNEGSKA (reference sequence). The CDR3 has 15 residues. The chain's CDR3 is CSASGPGQAIYEQYF. In DNA, the CDR3 is TGCAGTGCTAGTGGACCGGGACAGGCGATCTACGAGCAGTACTTC.

The chain uses TRBV21-1 and TRBJ2-7; the table names TRBD1, a call not compared with the DNA. TRBV21-1 corresponds to a pseudogene. The CDR3 has 17 residues. CDR3 nucleotides: TGTGCCAGCAGCAAAATTGGTGGGTCAGGGGGCTTCTACGAGCAGTACTTC. Translating it yields CASSKIGGSGGFYEQYF.

V is TRBV3-1 (or the pseudogene TRBV3-2) and J is TRBJ1-2, with D perhaps TRBD1 (6 bases). Germline V gives CDR1 LGHDT, CDR2 YNNKEL (reference sequence). The CDR3 totals 14 residues. The V end was cut by 4 bases, the J end by 4 bases, with 13 bases between. CDR3 DNA sequence: TGTGCCAGCAGCCTCCGAGCGGGGGCCTATGGCTACACCTTC. It specifies CASSLRAGAYGYTF.

CDR3 nucleotide sequence: TGTGCCAGCAGCCAAGGCCCTGAAGCGGGGGGGCCGTTGAATGAGCAGTTCTTC. Protein product: CASSQGPEAGGPLNEQFF. The chain combines TRBV3-1 (or the pseudogene TRBV3-2) with TRBJ2-1, with 10 bases lining up with TRBD2. There are 18 residues in the CDR3. The junction had 13 bases not matched to a gene; V was cut back by 1 base and J by 7 bases. The germline V gene has CDR1 LGHDT and CDR2 YNNKEL (reference sequence).

The chain links TRBV6-4 to TRBJ1-5, with 7 positions matching TRBD1. Trimming cost V 6 bases and J 3 bases; bases outside gene matches: 5. Germline assignment: CDR1 MRHNA and CDR2 SNTAGT. This CDR3 comprises 14 residues. The CDR3: CASRRGTDNQPQHF. In DNA, the CDR3 is TGTGCCAGCAGGCGAGGGACAGACAATCAGCCCCAGCATTTT.

V and J are TRBV6-2 or TRBV6-3 and TRBJ2-1; 13 bases fit TRBD2. The CDR3 contains 16 residues. V shed 5 bases and J 9 bases; nucleotides not matched to a gene: 10. Germline CDR1 is MNHEY and CDR2 is SVGEGT. The CDR3 loop reads CASSNRTSGGSSEQFF. The CDR3 DNA reads as TGTGCCAGCAGTAACCGGACTAGCGGGGGTTCTAGTGAGCAGTTCTTC.

This clone was seen more than once but under ten times. The rearrangement joins TRBV6-2 or TRBV6-3 to TRBJ1-5; a weak D match, TRBD1 (5 bases). V lost 5 bases and J lost 8, with 25 bases in between. This CDR3 spans 17 amino acids. Germline-derived CDR1 and CDR2 are MNHEY and SVGEGT. The CDR3, as DNA: TGTGCCAGCAGTCACAGGTTTTCGGAAAACTACCCCAAGCCCCAGCATTTT. Translating it yields CASSHRFSENYPKPQHF.

The chain has TRBV7-6 and TRBJ1-1; 8 nucleotides agree with TRBD1. The V and J ends lost 4 bases and 1 base, in that order; junction bases with no gene match: 8. This CDR3 spans 16 amino acids. Germline V gene data show CDR1 as SGHVS and CDR2 as FNYEAQ. CDR3 loop: CASSSEAGTGNTEAFF. CDR3 bases: TGTGCCAGCAGCTCGGAAGCCGGGACAGGGAACACTGAAGCTTTCTTT.

The table lists this clone with a few counts. This sequence joins TRBV7-9 and TRBJ2-5; D gene ambiguous. This CDR3 has 15 amino acids. Trimming cost V 4 bases and J 4 bases, with 16 bases left between them. Germline CDR1 is SEHNR and CDR2 is FQNEAQ (reference sequence). The CDR3 DNA reads as TGTGCCAGCAGCTCTCCCTTCCCTAATGGAGAGACCCAGTACTTC. It yields the protein CASSSPFPNGETQYF.

This chain uses TRBV18 with TRBJ1-2, with unresolved D. The germline CDR1 and CDR2 sequences are KGHSH and LQKENI. Trimming cost V 1 base and J 8 bases, with 11 bases left between them. This CDR3 is built from 13 residues. CDR3 in DNA: TGTGCCAGCTCACCACTAGGAGCAGACGGCTACACCTTC. Its protein product is CASSPLGADGYTF. Full variable domain (missing parts from reference TRBV18 and TRBJ1-2): NAGVMQNPRHLVRRRGQEARLRCSPMKGHSHVYWYRQLPEEGLKFMVYLQKENIIDESGMPKERFSAEFPKEGPSILRIQQVVRGDSAAYFCASSPLGADGYTFGSGTRLTVV.